Shown below are 10 T cell receptor beta chains from a single sample sequenced in a study of regulatory T cells in long-lasting Graves disease (dated by TCRdb to the early 2020s). Libraries were constructed by multiplex PCR. This sample was sequenced with an Illumina HiSeq 4000. iRepertoire HTBI primers and Arm-PCR amplification of CDR3 regions were used to construct TCR beta libraries. TCRdb's own reprocessing of the public reads used fastp at Q25 and MiXCR and kept productive beta chains. Duplicate CDR3 protein sequences are folded into a single record with the most common DNA and genes. This sample gives fewer than 550,000 distinct CDR3 sequences in total; around 15% of them show up just once. The ten largest clones represent about 23% of the sample. Interpreted using the paper, the time point label stands for: newly diagnosed GD, antithyroid drugs for less than 3 months. For both TCR sequencing and RNA sequencing, RNA was extracted from PBMCs in TRIzol.

The same sample was also used in a study of T cells in Graves' hyperthyroidism and ophthalmopathy.

The sample was peripheral blood mononuclear cells (PBMCs), taken at new diagnosis, from a patient treated with antithyroid drugs. The origin of the receptors is a woman between 18 and 30 years old with Graves disease. Donor details come from another sample of the same person, matched by shared clones.

In this sample, this clonotype turned up many times. The chain links TRBV12-3 or TRBV12-4 to TRBJ2-2; 11 bases are a match to TRBD2. Losses at the gene ends were 6 bases for V and 5 bases for J; bases not matched to a gene: 5. The CDR3 runs to 15 residues. CDR3 residues: CASSRLAGRTGELFF. DNA of the CDR3: TGTGCCAGCAGCAGACTAGCGGGAAGGACCGGGGAGCTGTTTTTT.

With respect to this clonotype: Since a much larger clone is just one base distant, this may be a read error. The V gene is TRBV12-3 or TRBV12-4, the J gene TRBJ1-5; tentative D call: TRBD1 (6 bases). The length of the CDR3 is 17 residues. Trimming left V 6 bases short and J 3 bases short, with 21 bases between. The chain's CDR3 is CASRPGAGRGPNQPQHF. The DNA for the CDR3 is TGTGCCAGCAGACCTGGGGCGGGCAGGGGTCCCAATCAGCCCCAGCATTTT.

This clonotype was recorded at least ten times. The chain employs TRBV30 and TRBJ1-4, with D perhaps TRBD1 (6 bases). Germline CDR1 GTSNPN, CDR2 SVGIG (reference sequence). With 4 bases removed from V and 8 bases from J, the gap between germline ends came to 20 bases. The length of the CDR3 is 15 residues. The CDR3 nucleotides are TGTGCCTGGACCCTCGGGGGCGTGCCTGGGGAAAAACTGTTTTTT. This gives the protein CAWTLGGVPGEKLFF.

This clonotype has ten or more counts. V gene TRBV7-9 combines with J gene TRBJ1-1; the D gene is possibly TRBD1 (5 bases). The CDR3 sequence is 14 residues long. In germline, CDR1 is SEHNR, CDR2 FQNEAQ (reference sequence). Trimming pared 4 bases from V and 1 base from J, leaving 10 bases between. The CDR3 here is CASSSQGANTEAFF. The CDR3 DNA reads TGTGCCAGCAGCTCCCAGGGTGCGAACACTGAAGCTTTCTTT. Variable domain in full (rest from reference TRBV7-9 and TRBJ1-1): DTGVSQNPRHKITKRGQNVTFRCDPISEHNRLYWYRQTLGQGPEFLTYFQNEAQLEKSRLLSDRFSAERPKGSFSTLEIQRTEQGDSAMYLCASSSQGANTEAFFGQGTRLTVV.

The sample holds a few counts of this clonotype. Since no conserved phenylalanine or tryptophan closes the CDR3, a read error is the likely cause. The chain combines TRBV11-2 with TRBJ1-1; 8 nucleotides align to TRBD1. Germline V lookup: CDR1 SGHAT, CDR2 FQNNGV. This CDR3 has 13 residues. V trimming: 10 bases; J trimming: 4 bases; junction bases outside the gene matches: 8. This chain's CDR3 is CATQGAQSTEAFS. CDR3 coding DNA: TGTGCCACCCAGGGGGCCCAGAGCACTGAAGCTTTCTCT.

The sample holds many counts of this clonotype. CDR3 protein: CASSFQSSYNEQFF. The CDR3 coding sequence is TGTGCCAGCAGTTTCCAAAGCTCCTACAATGAGCAGTTCTTC. The V gene is TRBV28, the J gene TRBJ2-1, with no clear D. CDR1 is MDHEN and CDR2 is SYDVKM in the germline V gene. The V end was cut by 3 bases, the J end by 0 bases, with 6 bases between. CDR3 size: 14 residues. Variable domain in full (rest from reference TRBV28 and TRBJ2-1): DVKVTQSSRYLVKRTGEKVFLECVQDMDHENMFWYRQDPGLGLRLIYFSYDVKMKEKGDIPEGYSVSREKKERFSLILESASTNQTSMYLCASSFQSSYNEQFFGPGTRLTVL.

In its sample, this clonotype was seen many times. The rearrangement joins TRBV29-1 to TRBJ2-3; 14 bases agree with TRBD2. The length of the CDR3 is 17 residues. Losses at the gene ends were 0 bases for V and 0 bases for J; bases not matched to a gene: 2. Germline V CDR1 and CDR2: SQVTM, ANQGSEA. For the CDR3, the DNA is TGCAGCGTTGAAGATGGGACTAGCGGGAGTAGCACAGATACGCAGTATTTT. Encoded protein: CSVEDGTSGSSTDTQYF.

This clonotype was seen at least ten times. The V gene is TRBV10-1, the J gene TRBJ1-1, with D possibly TRBD1 on 5 matching bases. V lost 0 bases and J 0 bases, leaving 11 bases between the germline ends. CDR1 is WNHNN and CDR2 is SYGVQD in the germline V gene (reference sequence). The CDR3 contains 16 residues. In DNA form, the CDR3 reads TGCGCCAGCAGTGAGTCGGATGGACACATGAACACTGAAGCTTTCTTT. This translates into CASSESDGHMNTEAFF.

This clonotype was found many times. The chain uses TRBV11-2 and TRBJ2-7; 7 bases are shared with TRBD2. CDR1 is SGHAT, CDR2 FQNNGV, per germline. Trimming at V came to 1 base and at J to 5 bases, leaving 2 bases not matched to a gene. This CDR3 contains 13 residues. This CDR3 reads CASSLGLADEQYF. In nucleotides, the CDR3 is TGTGCCAGCAGCTTAGGGCTAGCGGACGAGCAGTACTTC.

In this sample, this clonotype turned up many times. This chain uses TRBV6-2 or TRBV6-3 with TRBJ2-5; 8 nucleotides agree with TRBD2. CDR1 is MNHEY and CDR2 is SVGEGT in the germline V gene. The CDR3 is 18 amino acids. V lost 5 bases and J lost 1; bases outside the gene matches: 15. In DNA form, the CDR3 reads TGTGCCAGCAGTGCACCACCGATCCTACTAGCGGCCCAAGAGACCCAGTACTTC. This codes for CASSAPPILLAAQETQYF.